The sample holds a few counts of the clone carrying this TCR beta chain. Its target is not known. TCRdb re-analyzed the PCR reads through MiXCR. Of around 4,500 clones in the sample, 30% to 40% were seen once. This entry belongs to a study of metastatic and nonmetastatic thyroid tumors. Ahead of thyroid surgery, no patient had received treatment of any kind. Study-level findings and limits: Reports indicated that malignant thyroid tumors showed significantly higher TCR beta diversity than benign nodules did, in blood and tumor.

With V trimmed by 6 bases and J by 3 bases, 5 bases remained unmatched. From germline, CDR1 is KGHDR and CDR2 SFDVKD. This CDR3 contains 15 residues. This clonotype was sampled from a male donor with papillary thyroid cancer or a benign thyroid nodule (not recorded which). Some clones in this sample may be carry-over from other donors' samples. The chain employs TRBV24-1 and TRBJ2-3; 10 bases agree with TRBD2. The material sequenced was adjacent normal tissue. The CDR3 region is CATSSASGRTDTQYF. DNA for the CDR3: TGTGCCACCAGTTCGGCTAGCGGGAGAACAGATACGCAGTATTTT.